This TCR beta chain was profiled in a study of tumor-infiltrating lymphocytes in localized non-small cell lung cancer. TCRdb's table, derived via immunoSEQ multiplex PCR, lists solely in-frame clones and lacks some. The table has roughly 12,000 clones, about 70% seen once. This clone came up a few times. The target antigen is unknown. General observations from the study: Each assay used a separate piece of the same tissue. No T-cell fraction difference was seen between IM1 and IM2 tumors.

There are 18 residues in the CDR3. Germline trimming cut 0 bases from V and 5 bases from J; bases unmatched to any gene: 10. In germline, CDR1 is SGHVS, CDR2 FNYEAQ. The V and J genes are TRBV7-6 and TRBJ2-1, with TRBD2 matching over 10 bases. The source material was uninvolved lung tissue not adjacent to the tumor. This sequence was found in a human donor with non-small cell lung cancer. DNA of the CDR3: TGTGCCAGCAGCTTAGCGATAAGCGGGAGGGCCCGGGACAATGAGCAGTTCTTC. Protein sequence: CASSLAISGRARDNEQFF.